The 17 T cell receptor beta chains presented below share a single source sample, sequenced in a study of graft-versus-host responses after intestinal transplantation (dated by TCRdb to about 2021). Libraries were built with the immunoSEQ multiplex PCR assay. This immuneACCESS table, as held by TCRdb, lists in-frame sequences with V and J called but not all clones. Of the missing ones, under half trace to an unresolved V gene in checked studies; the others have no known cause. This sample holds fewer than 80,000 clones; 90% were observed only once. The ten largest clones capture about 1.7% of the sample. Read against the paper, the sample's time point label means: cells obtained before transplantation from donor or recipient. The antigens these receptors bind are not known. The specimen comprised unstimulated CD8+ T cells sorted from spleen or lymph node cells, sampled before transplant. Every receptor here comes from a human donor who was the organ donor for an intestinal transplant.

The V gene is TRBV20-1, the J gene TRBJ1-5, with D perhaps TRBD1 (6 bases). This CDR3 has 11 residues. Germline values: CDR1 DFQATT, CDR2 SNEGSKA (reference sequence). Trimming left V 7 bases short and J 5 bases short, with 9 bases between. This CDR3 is CSVPGDQPQHF. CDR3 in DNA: TGCAGTGTCCCAGGGGATCAGCCCCAGCATTTT.

The CDR3 loop is CASSGLRGGHTF. The CDR3 DNA reads as TGTGCCAGCAGCGGACTCCGGGGGGGCCATACCTTC. The chain employs TRBV11-2 and TRBJ1-2, with D possibly TRBD1 on 6 matching bases. V dropped 5 bases and J dropped 14 bases, with 18 bases sitting between them. Germline values: CDR1 SGHAT, CDR2 FQNNGV. The CDR3 consists of 12 residues.

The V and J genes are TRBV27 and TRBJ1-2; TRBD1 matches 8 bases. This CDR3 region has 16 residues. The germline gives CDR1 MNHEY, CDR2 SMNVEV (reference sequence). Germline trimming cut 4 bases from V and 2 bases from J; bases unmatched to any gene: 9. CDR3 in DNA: TGTGCCAGCAGTTATCGGCAGGGGGCACCGAACTATGGCTACACCTTC. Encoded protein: CASSYRQGAPNYGYTF.

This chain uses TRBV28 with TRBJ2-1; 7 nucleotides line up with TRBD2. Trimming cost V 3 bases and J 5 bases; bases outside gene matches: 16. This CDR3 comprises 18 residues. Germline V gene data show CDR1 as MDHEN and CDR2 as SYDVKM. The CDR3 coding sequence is TGTGCCAGCAGTTTCTTCCCTCTAGCGGCTCGACTTGACAATGAGCAGTTCTTC. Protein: CASSFFPLAARLDNEQFF.

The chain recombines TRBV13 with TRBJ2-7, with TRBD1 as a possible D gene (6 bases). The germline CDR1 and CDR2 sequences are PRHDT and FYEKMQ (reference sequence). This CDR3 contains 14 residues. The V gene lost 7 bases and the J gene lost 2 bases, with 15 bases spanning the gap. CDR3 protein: CASTPGQGTYEQYF. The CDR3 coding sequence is TGTGCCAGCACCCCCGGGCAGGGGACCTACGAGCAGTACTTC.

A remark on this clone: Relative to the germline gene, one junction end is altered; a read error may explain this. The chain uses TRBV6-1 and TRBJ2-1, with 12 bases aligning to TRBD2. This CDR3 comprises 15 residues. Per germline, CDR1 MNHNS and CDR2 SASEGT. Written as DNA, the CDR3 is TGTGCCAGCAGAGGGACTAGCGGGTCCTCCAATGAGCAGTTCTTC. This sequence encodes CASRGTSGSSNEQFF.

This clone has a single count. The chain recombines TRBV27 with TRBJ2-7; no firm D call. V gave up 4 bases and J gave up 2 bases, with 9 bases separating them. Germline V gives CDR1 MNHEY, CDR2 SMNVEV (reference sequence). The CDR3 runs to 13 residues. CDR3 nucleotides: TGTGCCAGCAGTTACAGTTCTACCTACGAGCAGTACTTC. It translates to CASSYSSTYEQYF.

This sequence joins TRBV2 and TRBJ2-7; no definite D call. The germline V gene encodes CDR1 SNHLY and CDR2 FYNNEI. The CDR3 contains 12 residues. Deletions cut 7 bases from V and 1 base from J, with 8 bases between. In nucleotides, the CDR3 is TGTGCCAGCATGAAAGAGTCCTACGAGCAGTACTTC. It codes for CASMKESYEQYF. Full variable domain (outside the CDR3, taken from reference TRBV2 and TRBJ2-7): EPEVTQTPSHQVTQMGQEVILRCVPISNHLYFYWYRQILGQKVEFLVSFYNNEISEKSEIFDDQFSVERPDGSNFTLKIRSTKLEDSAMYFCASMKESYEQYFGPGTRLTVT.

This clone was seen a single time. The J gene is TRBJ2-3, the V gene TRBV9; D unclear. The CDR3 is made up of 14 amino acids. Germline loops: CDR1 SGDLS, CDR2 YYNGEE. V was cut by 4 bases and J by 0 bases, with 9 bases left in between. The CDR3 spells CASSLDTSTDTQYF. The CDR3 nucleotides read TGTGCCAGCAGCCTAGACACCAGCACAGATACGCAGTATTTT.

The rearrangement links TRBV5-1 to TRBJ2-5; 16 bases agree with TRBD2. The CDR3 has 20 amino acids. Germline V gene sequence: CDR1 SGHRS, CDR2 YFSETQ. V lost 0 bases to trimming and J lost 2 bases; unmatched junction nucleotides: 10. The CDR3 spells CASSLAPGLAGGRGQETQYF. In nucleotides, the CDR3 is TGCGCCAGCAGCTTGGCTCCGGGACTAGCGGGAGGGAGAGGGCAAGAGACCCAGTACTTC.

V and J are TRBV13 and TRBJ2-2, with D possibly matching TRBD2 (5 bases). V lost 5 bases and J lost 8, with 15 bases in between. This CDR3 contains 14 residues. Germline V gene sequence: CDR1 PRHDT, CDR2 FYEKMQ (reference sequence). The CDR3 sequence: CASSARGVTGELFF. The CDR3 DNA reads TGTGCCAGCAGCGCACGGGGAGTAACGGGGGAGCTGTTTTTT. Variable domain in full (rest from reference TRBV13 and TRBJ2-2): AAGVIQSPRHLIKEKRETATLKCYPIPRHDTVYWYQQGPGQDPQFLISFYEKMQSDKGSIPDRFSAQQFSDYHSELNMSSLELGDSALYFCASSARGVTGELFFGEGSRLTVL.

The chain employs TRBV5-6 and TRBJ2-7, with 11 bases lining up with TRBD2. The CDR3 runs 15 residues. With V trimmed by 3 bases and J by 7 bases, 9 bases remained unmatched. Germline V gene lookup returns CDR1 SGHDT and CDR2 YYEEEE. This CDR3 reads CASSSGTSGLMEQYF. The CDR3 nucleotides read TGTGCCAGCAGCTCAGGGACTAGCGGTTTAATGGAGCAGTACTTC.

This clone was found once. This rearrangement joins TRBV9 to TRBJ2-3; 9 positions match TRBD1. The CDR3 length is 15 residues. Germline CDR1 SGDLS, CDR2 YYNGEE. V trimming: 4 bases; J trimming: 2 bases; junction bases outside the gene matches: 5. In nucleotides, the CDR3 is TGTGCCAGCAGCCTGGGACAGGGAGTCACAGATACGCAGTATTTT. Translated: CASSLGQGVTDTQYF.

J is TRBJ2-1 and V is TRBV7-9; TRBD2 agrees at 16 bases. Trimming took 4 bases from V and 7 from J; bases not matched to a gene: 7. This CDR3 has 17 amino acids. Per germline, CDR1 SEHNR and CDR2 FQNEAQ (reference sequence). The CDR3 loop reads CASSSGTSGRGGNEQFF. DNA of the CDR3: TGTGCCAGCAGCTCAGGGACTAGCGGGAGGGGGGGGAATGAGCAGTTCTTC.

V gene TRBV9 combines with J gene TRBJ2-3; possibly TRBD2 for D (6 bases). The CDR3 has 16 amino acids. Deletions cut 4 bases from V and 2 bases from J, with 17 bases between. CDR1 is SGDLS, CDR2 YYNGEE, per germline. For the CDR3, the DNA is TGTGCCAGCAGCCCCTTTGGAGGGAGATCCACAGATACGCAGTATTTT. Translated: CASSPFGGRSTDTQYF.

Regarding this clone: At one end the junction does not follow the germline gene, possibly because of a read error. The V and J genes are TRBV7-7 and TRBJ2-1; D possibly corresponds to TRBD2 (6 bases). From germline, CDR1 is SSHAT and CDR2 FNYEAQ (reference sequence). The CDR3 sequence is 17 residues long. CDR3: CASSRSKKRVSYNEQFF. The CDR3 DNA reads TGTGCTAGCAGCCGTAGCAAAAAGCGGGTCTCCTACAATGAGCAGTTCTTC. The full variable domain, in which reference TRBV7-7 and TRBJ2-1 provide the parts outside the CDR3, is GAGVSQSPRYKVTKRGQDVTLRCDPISSHATLYWYQQALGQGPEFLTYFNYEAQPDKSGLPSDRFSAERPEGSISTLTIQRTEQRDSAMYRCASSRSKKRVSYNEQFFGPGTRLTVL.

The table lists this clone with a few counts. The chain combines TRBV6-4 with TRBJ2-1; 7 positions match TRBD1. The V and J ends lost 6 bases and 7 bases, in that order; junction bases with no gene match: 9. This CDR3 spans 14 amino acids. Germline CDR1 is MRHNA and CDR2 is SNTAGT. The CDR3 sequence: CASSPTGAQNEQFF. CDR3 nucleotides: TGTGCCAGCAGCCCTACAGGGGCCCAAAATGAGCAGTTCTTC.